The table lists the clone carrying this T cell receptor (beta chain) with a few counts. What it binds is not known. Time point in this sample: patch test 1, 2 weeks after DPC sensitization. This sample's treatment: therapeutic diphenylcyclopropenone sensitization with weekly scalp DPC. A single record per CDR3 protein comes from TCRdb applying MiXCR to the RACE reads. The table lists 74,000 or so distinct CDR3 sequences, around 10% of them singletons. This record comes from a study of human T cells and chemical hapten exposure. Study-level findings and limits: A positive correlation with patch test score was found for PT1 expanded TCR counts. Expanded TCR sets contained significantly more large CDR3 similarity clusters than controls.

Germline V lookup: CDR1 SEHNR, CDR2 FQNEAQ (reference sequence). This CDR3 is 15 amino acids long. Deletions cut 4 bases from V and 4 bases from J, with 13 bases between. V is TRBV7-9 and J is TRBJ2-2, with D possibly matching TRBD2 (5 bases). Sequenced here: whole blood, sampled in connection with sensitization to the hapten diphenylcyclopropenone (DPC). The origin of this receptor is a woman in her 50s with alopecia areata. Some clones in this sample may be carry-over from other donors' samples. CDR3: CASSSRAVRTGELFF. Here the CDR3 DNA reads TGTGCCAGCAGCTCGAGGGCGGTCCGCACCGGGGAGCTGTTTTTT.